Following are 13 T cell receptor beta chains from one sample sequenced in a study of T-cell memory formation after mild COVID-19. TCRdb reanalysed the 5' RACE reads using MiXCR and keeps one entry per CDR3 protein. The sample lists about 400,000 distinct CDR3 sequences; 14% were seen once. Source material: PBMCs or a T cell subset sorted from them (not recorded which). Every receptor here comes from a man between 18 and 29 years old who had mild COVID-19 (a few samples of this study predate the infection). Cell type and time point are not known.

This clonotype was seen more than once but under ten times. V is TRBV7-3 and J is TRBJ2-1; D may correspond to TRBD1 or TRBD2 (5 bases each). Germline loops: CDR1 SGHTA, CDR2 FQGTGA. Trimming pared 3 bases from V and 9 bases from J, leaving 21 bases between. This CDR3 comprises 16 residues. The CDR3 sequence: CASSLRGSRGIGEQFF. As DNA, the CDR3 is TGTGCCAGCAGCTTGAGAGGGTCTAGGGGCATCGGTGAGCAGTTCTTC.

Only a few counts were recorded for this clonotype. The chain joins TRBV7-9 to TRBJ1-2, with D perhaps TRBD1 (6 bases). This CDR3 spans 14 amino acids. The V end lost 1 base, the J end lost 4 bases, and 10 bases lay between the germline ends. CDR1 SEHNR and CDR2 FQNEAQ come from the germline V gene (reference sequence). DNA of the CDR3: TGTGCCAGCAGCTTAGAGGGGGTTAGCTATGGCTACACCTTC. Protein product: CASSLEGVSYGYTF.

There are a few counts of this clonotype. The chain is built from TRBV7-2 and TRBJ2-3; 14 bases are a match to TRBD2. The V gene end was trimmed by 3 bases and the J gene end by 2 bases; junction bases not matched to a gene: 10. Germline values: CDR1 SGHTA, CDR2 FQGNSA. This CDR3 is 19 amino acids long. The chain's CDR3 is CASSFRSGTSGGTTDTQYF. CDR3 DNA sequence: TGTGCCAGCAGCTTTCGCTCCGGGACTAGCGGGGGAACCACAGATACGCAGTATTTT.

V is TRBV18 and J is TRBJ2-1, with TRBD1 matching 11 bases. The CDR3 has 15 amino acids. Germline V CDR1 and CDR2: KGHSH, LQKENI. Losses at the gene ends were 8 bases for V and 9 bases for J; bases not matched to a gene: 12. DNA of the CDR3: TGTGCCAGCACCCGTCCCGGACAGGGGGCCCCTGAGCAGTTCTTC. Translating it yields CASTRPGQGAPEQFF.

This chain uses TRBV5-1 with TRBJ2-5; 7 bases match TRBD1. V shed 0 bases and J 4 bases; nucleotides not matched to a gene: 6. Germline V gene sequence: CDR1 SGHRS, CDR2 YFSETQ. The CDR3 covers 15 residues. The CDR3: CASSLGGDRAETQYF. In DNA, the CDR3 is TGCGCCAGCAGCTTGGGGGGAGACAGGGCAGAGACCCAGTACTTC.

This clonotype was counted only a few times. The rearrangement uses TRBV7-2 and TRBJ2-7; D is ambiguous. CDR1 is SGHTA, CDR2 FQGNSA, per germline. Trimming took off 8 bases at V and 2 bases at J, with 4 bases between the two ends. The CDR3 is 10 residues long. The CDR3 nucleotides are TGTGCCAGCGTGGCCTACGAGCAGTACGTC. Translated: CASVAYEQYV.

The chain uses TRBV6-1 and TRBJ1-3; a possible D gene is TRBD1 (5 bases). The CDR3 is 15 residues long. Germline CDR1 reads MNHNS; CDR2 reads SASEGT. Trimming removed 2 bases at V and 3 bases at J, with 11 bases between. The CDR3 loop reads CASSEWGGGGNTIYF. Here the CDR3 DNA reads TGTGCCAGCAGTGAATGGGGGGGTGGTGGAAACACCATATATTTT.

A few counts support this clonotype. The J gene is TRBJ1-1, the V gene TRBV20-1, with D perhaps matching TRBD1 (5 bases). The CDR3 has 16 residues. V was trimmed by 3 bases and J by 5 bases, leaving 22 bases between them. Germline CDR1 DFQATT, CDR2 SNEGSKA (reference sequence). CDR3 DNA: TGCAGTGCTAGCCCGAAGGGACGGATAGCGTTTACTGAAGCTTTCTTT. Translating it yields CSASPKGRIAFTEAFF.

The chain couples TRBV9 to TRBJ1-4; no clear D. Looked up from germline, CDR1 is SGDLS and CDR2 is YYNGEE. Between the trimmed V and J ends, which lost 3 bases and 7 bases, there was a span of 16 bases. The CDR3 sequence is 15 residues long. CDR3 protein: CASSGVGSPGEKLFF. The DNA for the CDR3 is TGTGCCAGCAGCGGGGTAGGGAGCCCGGGTGAAAAACTGTTTTTT.

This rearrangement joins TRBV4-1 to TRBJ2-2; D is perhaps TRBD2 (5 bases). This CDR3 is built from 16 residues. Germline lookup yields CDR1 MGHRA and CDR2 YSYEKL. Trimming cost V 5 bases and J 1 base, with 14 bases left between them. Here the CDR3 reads CASSRRVFENTGELFF. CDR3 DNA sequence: TGCGCCAGCAGCAGGCGGGTTTTTGAGAACACCGGGGAGCTGTTTTTT.

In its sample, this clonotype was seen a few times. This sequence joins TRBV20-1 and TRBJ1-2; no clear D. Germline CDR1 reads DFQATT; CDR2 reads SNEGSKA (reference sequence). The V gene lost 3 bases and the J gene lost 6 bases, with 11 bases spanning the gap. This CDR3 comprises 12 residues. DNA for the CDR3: TGCAGTGCTAGTACGGGAAGGGATGGCTACACCTTC. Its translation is CSASTGRDGYTF.

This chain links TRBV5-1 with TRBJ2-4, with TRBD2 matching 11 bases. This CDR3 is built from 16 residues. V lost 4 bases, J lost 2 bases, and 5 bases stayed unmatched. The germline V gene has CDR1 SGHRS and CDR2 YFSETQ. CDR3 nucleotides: TGCGCCAGCAGCCCGACTAGCGGGGCGTCCAAAAACATTCAGTACTTC. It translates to CASSPTSGASKNIQYF.

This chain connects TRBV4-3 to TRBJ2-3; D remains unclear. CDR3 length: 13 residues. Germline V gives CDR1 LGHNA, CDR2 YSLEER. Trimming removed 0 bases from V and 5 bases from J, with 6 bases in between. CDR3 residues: CASSQDRIDTQYF. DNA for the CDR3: TGCGCCAGCAGCCAAGATAGGATAGATACGCAGTATTTT.